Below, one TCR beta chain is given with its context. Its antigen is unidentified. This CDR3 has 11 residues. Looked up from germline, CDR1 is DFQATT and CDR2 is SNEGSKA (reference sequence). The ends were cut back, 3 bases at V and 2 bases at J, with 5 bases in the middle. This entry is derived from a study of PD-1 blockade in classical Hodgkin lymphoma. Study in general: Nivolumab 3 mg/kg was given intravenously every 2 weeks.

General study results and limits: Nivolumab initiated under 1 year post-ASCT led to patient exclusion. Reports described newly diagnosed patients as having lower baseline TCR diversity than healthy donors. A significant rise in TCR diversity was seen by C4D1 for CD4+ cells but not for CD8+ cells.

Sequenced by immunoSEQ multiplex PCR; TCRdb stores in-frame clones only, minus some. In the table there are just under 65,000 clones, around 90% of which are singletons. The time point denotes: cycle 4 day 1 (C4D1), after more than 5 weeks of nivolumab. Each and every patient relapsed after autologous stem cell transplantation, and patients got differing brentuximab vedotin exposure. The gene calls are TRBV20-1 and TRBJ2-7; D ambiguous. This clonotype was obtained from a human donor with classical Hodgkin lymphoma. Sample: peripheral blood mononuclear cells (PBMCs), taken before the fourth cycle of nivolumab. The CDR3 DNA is TGCAGTGCTAGCGTTGCCTACGAGCAGTACTTC. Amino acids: CSASVAYEQYF.